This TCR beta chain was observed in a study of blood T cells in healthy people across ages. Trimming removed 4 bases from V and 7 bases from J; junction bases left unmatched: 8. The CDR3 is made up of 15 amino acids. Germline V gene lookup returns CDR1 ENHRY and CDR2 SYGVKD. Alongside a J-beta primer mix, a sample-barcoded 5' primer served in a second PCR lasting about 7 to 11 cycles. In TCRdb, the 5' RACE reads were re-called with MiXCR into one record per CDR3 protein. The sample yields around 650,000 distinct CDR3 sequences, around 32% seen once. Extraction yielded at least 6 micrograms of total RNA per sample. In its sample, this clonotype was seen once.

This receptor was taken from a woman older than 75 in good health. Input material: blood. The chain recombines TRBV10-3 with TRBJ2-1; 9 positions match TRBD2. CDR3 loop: CAISAGTSRENEQFF. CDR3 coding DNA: TGTGCCATCAGTGCGGGGACTAGCCGTGAGAATGAGCAGTTCTTC.